The subject of this entry is one TCR beta chain. The antigen is undetermined. These data come from a study of regulatory T cells in long-lasting Graves disease. The CDR3 spans 13 residues. Germline CDR1 reads SGHDT; CDR2 reads YYEEEE. V dropped 4 bases and J dropped 2 bases, with 9 bases sitting between them. Investigators prepared the TCR beta libraries by applying iRepertoire HTBI primers and Arm-PCR of CDR3 regions. TCRdb called the multiplex PCR reads again in MiXCR, with one record for every CDR3 protein. Of around 450,000 distinct CDR3 sequences in the sample, approximately 15% were seen once. Time point: newly diagnosed GD, antithyroid drugs for less than 3 months. Following extraction of RNA from PBMCs, that RNA was used to make the TCR library. Study outcomes and limitations: With persistent disease, TRBV28, TRBJ1-2 and TRBJ2-5 were the favored segments.

The same specimen was also included in a second study, on T cells in Graves' hyperthyroidism and ophthalmopathy. From that paper: Most thyroid clonotypes that were expanded above 0.001 also turned up in blood. Ophthalmopathy stood apart from stable hyperthyroidism in a 13 V-J model.

J is TRBJ1-1 and V is TRBV5-6; D is ambiguous. The source was peripheral blood mononuclear cells (PBMCs), collected at new diagnosis, from a patient treated with antithyroid drugs. The receptor's source is a woman aged 40 to 49 with Graves disease. DNA of the CDR3: TGTGCCAGCAGCGTAGGATTTAACACTGAAGCTTTCTTT. Protein: CASSVGFNTEAFF.